The T cell receptor beta chain described here comes from a study of shared clonotypes between healthy human individuals. Per germline, CDR1 MDHEN and CDR2 SYDVKM. Trimming cost V 5 bases and J 2 bases, with 15 bases left between them. The CDR3 has 15 amino acids. Study-wide points: In general, naive subsets displayed greater estimated richness than memory subsets did.

Turning to this clone: The target antigen is unknown. This sample also contains other DNA sequences that code for the same CDR3.

A CD45RA-negative memory subset and a CD45RA+ naive subset were separated from the CD4+ cells. The deep-level immunoSEQ assay was used. Here immunoSEQ multiplex PCR was the method, and the copy in TCRdb shows in-frame clones only, minus some. The sample holds some 2.4 million clones, under 95% seen once. The source is a young man in good health. Some clones in this sample may be carry-over from other donors' samples. The sample consisted of naive CD4+ T cells from PBMCs. Regarding subset: CD45RA+ positively selected. The V and J genes are TRBV28 and TRBJ1-1; tentative D call: TRBD1 (6 bases). Here the CDR3 reads CASSPRQGRNTEAFF. Here the CDR3 DNA reads TGTGCCAGCAGTCCCCGGCAGGGGCGAAACACTGAAGCTTTCTTT.